This note documents a single T cell receptor (beta chain) sequence. The sample belongs to a study of blood T cell repertoires in COVID-19. The study assigned cohorts using participant-reported clinical history. The CDR3 has 14 amino acids. CDR1 SGHRS and CDR2 YFSETQ come from the germline V gene. V gave up 5 bases and J gave up 6 bases; unmatched junction bases: 8. In the authors' methods: Nucleated cell counts were estimated from reference gene primer amplification. The table came from immunoSEQ multiplex PCR; TCRdb's copy has only in-frame clones and leaves some out. The V and J calls and clone size were taken over from that table, and D and trimming were inferred from the DNA. The top ten clones hold about 4.7% of a sample with about 200,000 clones, roughly 90% of them seen once.

Sequencing was performed on PBMCs or T cells enriched from blood (not recorded which). This sequence was found in a woman aged 25 to 39 who had been exposed to COVID-19. The gene calls are TRBV5-1 and TRBJ1-1; 9 bases map to TRBD1. CDR3 sequence reads: CASSPPGQGAEAFF. In nucleotides, the CDR3 is TGCGCCAGCAGTCCCCCGGGACAGGGAGCTGAAGCTTTCTTT.